The T cell receptor beta chain under discussion was sequenced for a study of T-cell reconstitution after alpha-beta-depleted transplantation in children (dated by TCRdb to 2016 to 2017). In terms of the full investigation: T-cell immune reconstitution after TCRalphabeta/CD19-depleted allogeneic hematopoietic cell transplantation in children was quantitatively tracked in the study by means of TCR repertoire profiling.

Turning to this clonotype: This clone's antigen is unknown. Base qualities are not recorded, but no much larger clone differs from it by a single base.

The method behind the library was PCR. These reads were obtained on an Illumina HiSeq 2500. Molecular barcoding was employed in the preparation of TCR libraries, with unique molecular identifiers being used to normalize TCRbeta repertoire quantification. TCRdb took the public reads, trimmed them with fastp at Q25, ran MiXCR for clone calling and kept in-frame beta chains. Rows are unified per CDR3 protein, each entry keeping the most common DNA and genes. The sample records around 600,000 distinct CDR3 sequences, roughly 10% of which are singletons. Approximately 4.1% of the sample is in the top ten clones. Measured from the cysteine to the phenylalanine, the CDR3 is 16 residues long. Of the read, only the CDR3 DNA is kept; its 48 bases are in frame from base 1. CDR1 and CDR2, looked up from the germline V gene, are SGHTA and FQGTGA. The germline V and J ends show losses of 4 bases and 9 bases respectively, and no gene match explains 11 bases of the junction.

The rearranged segments are TRBV7-3 and TRBJ2-1, with 11 bases matching TRBD2. The material was PBMCs from the stem cell graft donor, obtained from the stem cell graft. This sequence was found in a human donor who donated a stem cell graft to a child with acute myeloid leukemia. CDR3 reads: CASSSDPPGLAGEQFF. The DNA sequence is TGTGCCAGCAGCTCCGACCCCCCCGGACTAGCGGGTGAGCAGTTCTTC.